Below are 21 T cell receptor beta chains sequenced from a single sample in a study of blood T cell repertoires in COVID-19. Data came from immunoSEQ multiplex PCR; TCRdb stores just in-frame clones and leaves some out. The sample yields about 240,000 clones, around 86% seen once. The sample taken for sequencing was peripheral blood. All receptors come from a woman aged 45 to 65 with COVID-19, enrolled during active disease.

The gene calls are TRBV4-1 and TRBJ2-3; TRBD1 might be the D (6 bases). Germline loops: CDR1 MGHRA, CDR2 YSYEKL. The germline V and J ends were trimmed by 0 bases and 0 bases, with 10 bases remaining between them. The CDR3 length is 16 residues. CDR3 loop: CASSQDEGVSTDTQYF. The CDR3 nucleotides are TGCGCCAGCAGCCAAGATGAGGGGGTGAGCACAGATACGCAGTATTTT.

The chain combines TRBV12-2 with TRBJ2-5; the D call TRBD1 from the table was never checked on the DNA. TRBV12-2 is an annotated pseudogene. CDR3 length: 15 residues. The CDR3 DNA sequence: TGTGCAAGTCGCTTCCGGACACTTGGGGAAGAGACCCAGTACTTC. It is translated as CASRFRTLGEETQYF.

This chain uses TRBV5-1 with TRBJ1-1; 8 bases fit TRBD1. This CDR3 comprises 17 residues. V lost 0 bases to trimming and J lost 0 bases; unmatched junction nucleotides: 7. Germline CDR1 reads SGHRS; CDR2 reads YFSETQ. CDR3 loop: CASSLGQGSNMNTEAFF. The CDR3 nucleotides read TGCGCCAGCAGCTTGGGACAGGGGTCGAACATGAACACTGAAGCTTTCTTT.

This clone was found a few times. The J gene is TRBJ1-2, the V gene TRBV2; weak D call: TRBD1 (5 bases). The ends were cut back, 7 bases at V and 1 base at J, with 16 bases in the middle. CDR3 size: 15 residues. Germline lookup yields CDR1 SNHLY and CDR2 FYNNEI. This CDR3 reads CASNQGLGFNYGYTF. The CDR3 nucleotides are TGTGCCAGCAACCAGGGCCTCGGGTTTAACTATGGCTACACCTTC.

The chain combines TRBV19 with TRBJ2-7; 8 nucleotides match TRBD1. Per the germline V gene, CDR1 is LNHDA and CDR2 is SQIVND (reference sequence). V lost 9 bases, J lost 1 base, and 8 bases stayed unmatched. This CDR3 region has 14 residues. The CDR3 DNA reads TGTGCCAGCCGGACAGGGAGTCTATCCTACGAGCAGTACTTC. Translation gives CASRTGSLSYEQYF.

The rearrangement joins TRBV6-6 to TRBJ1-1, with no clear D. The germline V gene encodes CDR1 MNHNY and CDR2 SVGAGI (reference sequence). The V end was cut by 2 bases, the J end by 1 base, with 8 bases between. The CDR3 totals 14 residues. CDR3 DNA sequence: TGTGCCAGCAGTTACCGGTCGGGGAACACTGAAGCTTTCTTT. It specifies CASSYRSGNTEAFF.

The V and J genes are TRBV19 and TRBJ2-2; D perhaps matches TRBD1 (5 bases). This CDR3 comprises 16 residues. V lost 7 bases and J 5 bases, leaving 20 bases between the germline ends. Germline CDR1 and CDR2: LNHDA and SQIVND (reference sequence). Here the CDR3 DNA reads TGTGCCAGTAAAAGGACATTCCAGGGTCCAACCGGGGAGCTGTTTTTT. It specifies CASKRTFQGPTGELFF. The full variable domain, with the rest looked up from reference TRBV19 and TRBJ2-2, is DGGITQSPKYLFRKEGQNVTLSCEQNLNHDAMYWYRQDPGQGLRLIYYSQIVNDFQKGDIAEGYSVSREKKESFPLTVTSAQKNPTAFYLCASKRTFQGPTGELFFGEGSRLTVL.

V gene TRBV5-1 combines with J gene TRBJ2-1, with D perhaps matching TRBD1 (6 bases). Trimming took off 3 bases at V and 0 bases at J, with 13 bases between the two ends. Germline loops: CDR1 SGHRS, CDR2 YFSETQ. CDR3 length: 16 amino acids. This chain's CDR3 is CASSSTGFSSYNEQFF. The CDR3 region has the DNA TGCGCCAGCAGCTCGACAGGTTTCAGCTCCTACAATGAGCAGTTCTTC.

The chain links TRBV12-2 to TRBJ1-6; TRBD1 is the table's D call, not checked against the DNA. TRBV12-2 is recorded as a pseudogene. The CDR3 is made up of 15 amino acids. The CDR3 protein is CASRLDRGLYSPLHF. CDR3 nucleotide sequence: TGTGCAAGTCGCTTGGACAGGGGGTTGTACTCACCCCTCCACTTT.

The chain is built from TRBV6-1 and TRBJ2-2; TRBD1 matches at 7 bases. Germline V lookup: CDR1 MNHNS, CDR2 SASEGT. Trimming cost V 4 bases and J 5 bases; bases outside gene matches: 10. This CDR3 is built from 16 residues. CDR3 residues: CASSGQGQTGTGELFF. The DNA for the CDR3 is TGTGCCAGCAGTGGCCAAGGCCAGACAGGGACCGGGGAGCTGTTTTTT.

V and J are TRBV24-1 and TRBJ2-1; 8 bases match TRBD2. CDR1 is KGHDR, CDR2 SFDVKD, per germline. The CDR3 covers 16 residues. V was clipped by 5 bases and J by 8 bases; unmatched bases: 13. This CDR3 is CATSAFAGTSVDEQFF. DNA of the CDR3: TGTGCCACCAGTGCCTTTGCGGGGACTAGTGTCGATGAGCAGTTCTTC.

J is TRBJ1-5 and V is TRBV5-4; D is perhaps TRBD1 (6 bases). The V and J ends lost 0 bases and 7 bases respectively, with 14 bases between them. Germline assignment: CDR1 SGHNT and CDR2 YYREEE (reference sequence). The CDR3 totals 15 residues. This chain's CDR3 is CASSLDPGVGQPQHF. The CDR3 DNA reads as TGTGCCAGCAGCTTGGACCCAGGGGTGGGGCAGCCCCAGCATTTT.

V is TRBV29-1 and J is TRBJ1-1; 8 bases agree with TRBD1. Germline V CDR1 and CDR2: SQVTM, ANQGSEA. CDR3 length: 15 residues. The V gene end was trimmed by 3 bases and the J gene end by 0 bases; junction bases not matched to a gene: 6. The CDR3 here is CSVDGTGPMNTEAFF. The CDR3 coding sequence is TGCAGCGTTGATGGGACAGGACCCATGAACACTGAAGCTTTCTTT.

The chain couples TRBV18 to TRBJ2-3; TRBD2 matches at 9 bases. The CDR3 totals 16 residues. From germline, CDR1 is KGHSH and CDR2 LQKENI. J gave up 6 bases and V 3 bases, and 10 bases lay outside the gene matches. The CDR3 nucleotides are TGTGCCAGCTCACCCGACCCCGCGGGGGGGCGCGATACGCAGTATTTT. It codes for CASSPDPAGGRDTQYF. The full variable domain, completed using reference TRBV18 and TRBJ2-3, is NAGVMQNPRHLVRRRGQEARLRCSPMKGHSHVYWYRQLPEEGLKFMVYLQKENIIDESGMPKERFSAEFPKEGPSILRIQQVVRGDSAAYFCASSPDPAGGRDTQYFGPGTRLTVL.

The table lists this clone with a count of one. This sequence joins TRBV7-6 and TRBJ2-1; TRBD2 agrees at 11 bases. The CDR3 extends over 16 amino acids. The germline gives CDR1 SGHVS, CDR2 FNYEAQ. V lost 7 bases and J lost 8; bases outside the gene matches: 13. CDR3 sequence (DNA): TGTGCCAGCACCTGGGGTAGCGGGGGGGCTTCGGATGAGCAGTTCTTC. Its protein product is CASTWGSGGASDEQFF.

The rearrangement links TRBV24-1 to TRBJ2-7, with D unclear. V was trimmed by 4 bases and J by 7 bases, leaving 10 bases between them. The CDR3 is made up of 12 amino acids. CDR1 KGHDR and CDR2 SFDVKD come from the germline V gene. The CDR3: CATSDPNREQYV. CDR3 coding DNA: TGTGCCACCAGTGACCCAAATAGAGAGCAGTACGTC.

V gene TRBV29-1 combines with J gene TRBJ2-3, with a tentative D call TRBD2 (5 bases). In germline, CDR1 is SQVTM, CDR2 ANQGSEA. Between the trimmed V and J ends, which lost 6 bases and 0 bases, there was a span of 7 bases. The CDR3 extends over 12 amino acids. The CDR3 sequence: CSVSGSTDTQYF. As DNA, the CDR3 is TGCAGCGTCTCGGGGAGCACAGATACGCAGTATTTT.

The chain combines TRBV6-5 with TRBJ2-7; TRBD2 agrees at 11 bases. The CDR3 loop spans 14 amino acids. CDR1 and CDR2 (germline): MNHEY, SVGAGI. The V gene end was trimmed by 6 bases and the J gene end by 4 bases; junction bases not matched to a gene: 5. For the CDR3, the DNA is TGTGCCAGCAGGACTAGCGGGGTTCTATACGAGCAGTACGTC. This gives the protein CASRTSGVLYEQYV.

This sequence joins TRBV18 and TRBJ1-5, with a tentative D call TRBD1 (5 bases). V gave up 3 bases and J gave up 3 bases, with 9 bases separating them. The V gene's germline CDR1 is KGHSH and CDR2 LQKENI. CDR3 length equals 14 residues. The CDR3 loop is CASSPDIPNQPQHF. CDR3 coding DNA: TGTGCCAGCTCACCGGACATTCCCAATCAGCCCCAGCATTTT.

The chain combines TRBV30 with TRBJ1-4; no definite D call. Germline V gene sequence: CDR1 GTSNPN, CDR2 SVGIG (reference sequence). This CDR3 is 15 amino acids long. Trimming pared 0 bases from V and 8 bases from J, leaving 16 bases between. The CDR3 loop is CAWSVPGFGGEKLFF. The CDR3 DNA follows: TGTGCCTGGAGTGTACCAGGATTCGGAGGGGAAAAACTGTTTTTT. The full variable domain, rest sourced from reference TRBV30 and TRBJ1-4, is SQTIHQWPATLVQPVGSPLSLECTVEGTSNPNLYWYRQAAGRGLQLLFYSVGIGQISSEVPQNLSASRPQDRQFILSSKKLLLSDSGFYLCAWSVPGFGGEKLFFGSGTQLSVL.

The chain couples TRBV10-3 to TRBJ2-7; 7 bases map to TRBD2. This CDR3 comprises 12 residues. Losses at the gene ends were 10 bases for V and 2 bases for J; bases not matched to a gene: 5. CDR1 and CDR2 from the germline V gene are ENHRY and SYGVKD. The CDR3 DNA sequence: TGTGCCACCGGGGGGACGGCCTACGAGCAGTACTTC. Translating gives CATGGTAYEQYF.